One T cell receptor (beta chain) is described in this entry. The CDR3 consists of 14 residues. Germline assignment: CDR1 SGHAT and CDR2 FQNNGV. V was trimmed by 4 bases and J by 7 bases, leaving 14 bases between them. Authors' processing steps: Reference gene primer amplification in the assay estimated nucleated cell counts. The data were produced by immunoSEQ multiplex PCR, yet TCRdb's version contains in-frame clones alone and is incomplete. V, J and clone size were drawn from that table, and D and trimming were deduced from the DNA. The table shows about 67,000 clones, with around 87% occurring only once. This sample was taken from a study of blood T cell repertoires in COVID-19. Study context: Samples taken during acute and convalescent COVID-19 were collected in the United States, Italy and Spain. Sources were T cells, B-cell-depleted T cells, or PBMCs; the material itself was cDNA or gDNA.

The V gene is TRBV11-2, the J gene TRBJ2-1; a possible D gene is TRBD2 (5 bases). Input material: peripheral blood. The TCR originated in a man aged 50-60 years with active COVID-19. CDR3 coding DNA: TGTGCCAGCAGCTCCCGCGGGCCTGGGAATGAGCAGTTCTTC. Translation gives CASSSRGPGNEQFF.